This record covers a single T cell receptor (beta chain). Its specific antigen is unknown. The record has no base qualities; no much larger clone is one base away. This entry is derived from a study of blood T cell repertoires in COVID-19 (dated by TCRdb to the early 2020s). In the study overall: Samples covering the acute and convalescent phases of COVID-19 were provided by collaborators in the United States, Italy and Spain. The material from the prospective study consisted of cDNA or gDNA derived from T cells, B-cell-depleted T cells, or PBMCs. Subjects who had been exposed to COVID-19, were actively infected with it, or had recovered from it provided the deeply sampled blood TCRbeta repertoires that made up the dataset. The repertoires were made available in a free public database intended to serve as a resource for research on the immune response to SARS-CoV-2. Samples came from the ongoing ImmuneRACE study (first 160 participants) plus 1,254 subjects from 6 global collaborators. The sample metadata nearly always contained a de-identified subject ID, COVID-19 status, age in years and sex. Where HLA class I and class II types were available, the types were taken from metadata supplied by the sample provider, not from assay-based typing.

TCRbeta CDR3 regions were amplified from genomic DNA by means of the immunoSEQ Assay, a bias-controlled multiplex PCR. The original pipeline was this. The number of nucleated cells in each sample was estimated from the amplification of reference gene primers within the assay. Sequence reads were collapsed and filtered to measure the absolute abundance of every unique TCRbeta CDR3 rearrangement. Productive Simpson clonality was computed per sample as the square root of Simpson's diversity index over productive rearrangements. In TCRdb, the immuneACCESS table is reduced to in-frame sequences with V and J assigned. These tables do not hold every clone; where another copy was compared, an unresolved V gene accounts for under half, and the others remain unexplained. V and J calls and clone size are as listed in that table; D and trimming were resolved from the DNA. The sample table records about 250,000 clones; around 83% of these occur just once. 5% of the sample is held by the ten biggest clonotypes.

Participants in the prospective study were aged 18 to 89 years, lived in 20 to 25 United States geographic areas, and enrolled through a virtual design. Cohort assignment in the prospective study relied on participant-reported clinical history from a screening survey and a study questionnaire. Exposed participants had been in contact with someone with a PCR-confirmed or clinician-diagnosed COVID-19 case within 2 weeks of study entry. In the prospective study, whole blood, serum and a nasopharyngeal or oropharyngeal swab were collected from each participant by mobile phlebotomists. Over a roughly 2-month period, participants in the prospective study had the option of providing additional blood draws and questionnaires. Before DNA extraction, blood samples from the prospective study were shipped at room temperature or frozen. Trimming takes 2 bases from V and 6 bases from J, and the germline ends sit 19 bases apart. CDR1 and CDR2 (SEHNR, FQNEAQ) derive from the germline V gene (reference sequence). From its cysteine to its phenylalanine, the CDR3 spans 16 amino acids. This entry keeps only the CDR3 DNA: 48 bases, framed from base 1.

Results the study describes overall, beyond this receptor: The quantity of clinical and demographic metadata differed by source and by participant and was supplied without curation.

The V and J segments used are TRBV7-9 and TRBJ1-2; perhaps TRBD1 is the D gene, with 6 bases matching. Material: PBMCs or T cells enriched from blood (not recorded which). The TCR comes from a man aged 40-55 years who had been exposed to COVID-19. The CDR3 region has the sequence CASSLSRNGGLDGYTF. The DNA sequence is as follows: TGTGCCAGCAGCTTATCGAGGAATGGGGGCCTAGATGGCTACACCTTC.